The 28 T cell receptor beta chains below were found in one sample sequenced in a study of T-cell memory formation after mild COVID-19. TCRdb reprocessed the 5' RACE reads with MiXCR, giving one entry per CDR3 protein. The profile shows a few hundred thousand distinct CDR3 sequences, 15% to 20% of them singletons. The sequencing input was PBMCs or a T cell subset sorted from them (not recorded which). The receptors come from a man aged 18 to 30 who had mild COVID-19 (a few samples of this study predate the infection). Cell type and time point are not known.

This clonotype occurred a few times. The gene calls are TRBV7-2 and TRBJ1-5; possibly TRBD1 for D (5 bases). Germline values: CDR1 SGHTA, CDR2 FQGNSA. This CDR3 is built from 15 residues. V dropped 2 bases and J dropped 3 bases, with 11 bases sitting between them. The CDR3 protein is CASSLYGGSNQPQHF. The CDR3 coding sequence is TGTGCCAGCAGCTTATACGGGGGATCCAATCAGCCCCAGCATTTT.

This clonotype was seen more than once but under ten times. The V and J genes are TRBV6-5 and TRBJ2-5, with D possibly matching TRBD1 (6 bases). Germline CDR1 reads MNHEY; CDR2 reads SVGAGI. The CDR3 is 14 residues long. The V end was cut by 1 base, the J end by 5 bases, with 11 bases between. CDR3 DNA sequence: TGTGCCAGCAGTTACTACAGGGTCTCGGAGACCCAGTACTTC. It specifies CASSYYRVSETQYF.

The chain combines TRBV13 with TRBJ2-2; D possibly corresponds to TRBD2 (6 bases). CDR3 length: 13 residues. Trimming removed 3 bases from V and 7 bases from J, with 9 bases in between. Germline V gene lookup returns CDR1 PRHDT and CDR2 FYEKMQ (reference sequence). The chain's CDR3 is CASSFSGGGELFF. In DNA, the CDR3 is TGTGCCAGCAGCTTTTCCGGGGGCGGGGAGCTGTTTTTT.

The chain joins TRBV5-4 to TRBJ2-7; the D is unclear. The V gene lost 1 base and the J gene lost 9 bases, with 5 bases spanning the gap. Germline V CDR1 and CDR2: SGHNT, YYREEE (reference sequence). This CDR3 has 10 residues. The CDR3 is CASSLCAQYV. The CDR3 nucleotides are TGTGCCAGCAGCTTGTGTGCGCAGTACGTC.

This clonotype turned up a few times. This chain connects TRBV4-2 to TRBJ2-7, with D unresolved. The CDR3 is 12 residues long. The V gene lost 1 base and the J gene lost 4 bases, with 5 bases spanning the gap. Germline CDR1 and CDR2: LGHNA and YNFKEQ. For the CDR3, the DNA is TGTGCCAGCAGCCAAGGGGTGTACGAGCAGTACTTC. Amino acids: CASSQGVYEQYF.

CDR3 DNA: TGTGCCAGCCATCGGGCCCCCGGGCAGGGCTATGGCTACACCTTC. This encodes CASHRAPGQGYGYTF. The chain is built from TRBV3-2 and TRBJ1-2; the table assigns TRBD1, which was not confirmed against the DNA. TRBV3-2 is a pseudogene locus. The CDR3 sequence is 15 residues long.

This clonotype was counted only a few times. This chain links TRBV10-3 with TRBJ1-3; no definite D call. CDR3 size: 13 residues. The germline V gene has CDR1 ENHRY and CDR2 SYGVKD. The V and J ends lost 11 bases and 2 bases respectively, with 13 bases between them. The CDR3 DNA reads as TGTGCCGTCGGCCCCTATACTGGAAACACCATATATTTT. Protein: CAVGPYTGNTIYF.

The chain combines TRBV7-8 with TRBJ1-2; TRBD1 might be the D (5 bases). Per the germline V gene, CDR1 is SGHVS and CDR2 is FQNEAQ. V dropped 1 base and J dropped 3 bases, with 12 bases sitting between them. CDR3 length: 15 amino acids. As DNA, the CDR3 is TGTGCCAGCAGCTTAGACCCCGGGACCGACTATGGCTACACCTTC. Its translation: CASSLDPGTDYGYTF. Full variable domain (outside the CDR3, taken from reference TRBV7-8 and TRBJ1-2): GAGVSQSPRYKVAKRGQDVALRCDPISGHVSLFWYQQALGQGPEFLTYFQNEAQLDKSGLPSDRFFAERPEGSVSTLKIQRTQQEDSAVYLCASSLDPGTDYGYTFGSGTRLTVV.

The gene calls are TRBV11-2 and TRBJ1-2, with a weak D call TRBD1 (6 bases). Trimming removed 4 bases from V and 5 bases from J, with 29 bases in between. From germline, CDR1 is SGHAT and CDR2 FQNNGV. There are 19 residues in the CDR3. The CDR3 DNA sequence: TGTGCCAGCAGCTATCGAGCATTAAACCAGGGGAGGAAAGGTTATGGCTACACCTTC. Translated: CASSYRALNQGRKGYGYTF.

The CDR3 spells CAWNPRDRGGETQYF. CDR3 sequence (DNA): TGTGCCTGGAACCCCCGGGACAGGGGCGGGGAGACCCAGTACTTC. V is TRBV30 and J is TRBJ2-5, with 10 bases identical to TRBD1. Germline assignment: CDR1 GTSNPN and CDR2 SVGIG (reference sequence). The CDR3 length is 15 residues. With V trimmed by 4 bases and J by 5 bases, 10 bases remained unmatched.

The V and J genes are TRBV19 and TRBJ2-3; no reliable D call. CDR3 length: 13 residues. The V end lost 7 bases, the J end lost 2 bases, and 10 bases lay between the germline ends. Germline V gene lookup returns CDR1 LNHDA and CDR2 SQIVND (reference sequence). For the CDR3, the DNA is TGTGCCAGTAAGAGATCATACACAGATACGCAGTATTTT. Protein: CASKRSYTDTQYF.

The chain joins TRBV20-1 to TRBJ2-3, with 7 positions matching TRBD1. Per germline, CDR1 DFQATT and CDR2 SNEGSKA (reference sequence). CDR3 size: 10 residues. Trimming took 5 bases from V and 10 from J; bases not matched to a gene: 3. CDR3 region: CSALTGAQYF. The DNA for the CDR3 is TGCAGTGCTCTTACAGGGGCGCAGTATTTT.

The chain links TRBV6-2 or TRBV6-3 to TRBJ2-3; 9 bases map to TRBD2. Germline CDR1 and CDR2: MNHEY and SVGEGT. V lost 0 bases and J lost 4; bases outside the gene matches: 11. This CDR3 contains 18 residues. CDR3 sequence reads: CASSYSREASGVADTQYF. The CDR3, as DNA: TGTGCCAGCAGTTACTCGCGGGAGGCTAGCGGGGTGGCAGATACGCAGTATTTT.

This clonotype was counted many times. The CDR3 here is CASSLRQGVYEQFF. Written as DNA, the CDR3 is TGTGCCAGCAGCTTAAGACAGGGTGTTTATGAGCAGTTCTTC. This rearrangement joins TRBV7-6 to TRBJ2-1; 7 bases match TRBD1. Germline V gene sequence: CDR1 SGHVS, CDR2 FNYEAQ. The CDR3 contains 14 residues. The trim removed 2 bases at V and 8 bases at J, leaving 6 bases unmatched.

The chain is built from TRBV3-1 and TRBJ2-7; possible D gene TRBD2, 7 bases. The CDR3 spans 14 residues. Per germline, CDR1 LGHDT and CDR2 YNNKEL (reference sequence). Deletions cut 4 bases from V and 5 bases from J, with 15 bases between. CDR3 sequence (DNA): TGTGCCAGCAGCCTATCGGGGGGCATCAACGAGCAGTACTTC. It translates to CASSLSGGINEQYF.

This clonotype has more than one count but fewer than ten. The chain uses TRBV2 and TRBJ1-6; possibly TRBD1 for D (6 bases). The CDR3 is 13 residues long. Germline loops: CDR1 SNHLY, CDR2 FYNNEI. V gave up 11 bases and J gave up 7 bases, with 15 bases separating them. For the CDR3, the DNA is TGTGCCGCCGCCAGGGGTGAGAATTCACCCCTCCACTTT. This sequence encodes CAAARGENSPLHF.

This clonotype has a handful of counts. The chain is built from TRBV6-6 and TRBJ2-7; D is unclear. Trimming shortened V by 7 bases and J by 3 bases, and 13 bases separated the two germline ends. Germline V gene lookup returns CDR1 MNHNY and CDR2 SVGAGI (reference sequence). There are 13 residues in the CDR3. The CDR3 spells CASTPGGDYEQYV. Written as DNA, the CDR3 is TGTGCCAGCACCCCCGGTGGAGACTACGAGCAGTACGTC.

The table lists this clonotype with a few counts. This sequence joins TRBV10-3 and TRBJ2-5; TRBD2 aligns across 13 bases. The V gene's germline CDR1 is ENHRY and CDR2 SYGVKD. V gave up 3 bases and J gave up 1 base; unmatched junction bases: 8. This CDR3 contains 18 residues. The CDR3 here is CAISDPGLAGPIQETQYF. The CDR3 DNA is TGTGCCATCAGTGACCCGGGACTAGCGGGGCCCATCCAAGAGACCCAGTACTTC.

The genes are TRBV7-9 and TRBJ1-1; TRBD1 agrees at 10 bases. Trimming removed 5 bases from V and 2 bases from J; junction bases left unmatched: 11. Per the germline V gene, CDR1 is SEHNR and CDR2 is FQNEAQ (reference sequence). CDR3 length: 17 residues. The CDR3 loop reads CASSLTGTGEGNTEAFF. CDR3 coding DNA: TGTGCCAGCAGCCTCACCGGGACAGGGGAAGGTAACACTGAAGCTTTCTTT.

This clonotype was observed a few times. The rearrangement links TRBV5-1 to TRBJ1-2, with D possibly TRBD1 on 6 matching bases. The germline CDR1 and CDR2 sequences are SGHRS and YFSETQ. V was trimmed by 0 bases and J by 2 bases, leaving 11 bases between them. This CDR3 region has 15 residues. The CDR3 nucleotides read TGCGCCAGCAGCTTGGGTCCTCAGGGGAACTATGGCTACACCTTC. Its protein is CASSLGPQGNYGYTF.

The rearrangement links TRBV7-6 to TRBJ2-2; tentative D call: TRBD1 (6 bases). Trimming pared 2 bases from V and 7 bases from J, leaving 11 bases between. Per germline, CDR1 SGHVS and CDR2 FNYEAQ. The CDR3 loop spans 14 amino acids. In DNA form, the CDR3 reads TGTGCCAGCAGCTTAACAGGGTCGATCGGGGAGCTGTTTTTT. Amino acids: CASSLTGSIGELFF.

The J gene is TRBJ1-1, the V gene TRBV4-3; D is possibly TRBD1 (5 bases). Germline CDR1 LGHNA, CDR2 YSLEER. Trimming took 3 bases from V and 7 from J, leaving 12 bases between them. This CDR3 is built from 13 residues. The CDR3 nucleotides are TGCGCCAGCAGCCAGGGGGGTAACCTTGAAGCTTTCTTT. It encodes CASSQGGNLEAFF.

The chain combines TRBV12-3 or TRBV12-4 with TRBJ1-1; D not resolved. The V and J ends lost 2 bases and 0 bases respectively, with 7 bases between them. CDR3 length: 14 residues. The CDR3 coding sequence is TGTGCCAGCAGTTTACGGGTAATGAACACTGAAGCTTTCTTT. Protein: CASSLRVMNTEAFF.

This clonotype has just a few counts. J is TRBJ2-3 and V is TRBV2, with TRBD1 as a possible D gene (7 bases). Germline V CDR1 and CDR2: SNHLY, FYNNEI. The CDR3 runs 17 residues. Trimming shortened V by 8 bases and J by 12 bases, and 33 bases separated the two germline ends. This chain's CDR3 is CASGGTAIGVGPHCQYF. CDR3 sequence (DNA): TGTGCCAGCGGGGGGACAGCCATCGGAGTAGGACCCCATTGCCAGTATTTT.

This clonotype was counted a few times. The chain has TRBV6-5 and TRBJ2-2, with TRBD1 matching over 9 bases. Germline V gene data show CDR1 as MNHEY and CDR2 as SVGAGI. The CDR3 totals 16 residues. Trimming took 0 bases from V and 4 from J; bases not matched to a gene: 3. The CDR3 sequence: CASSYSQGAITGELFF. CDR3 nucleotide sequence: TGTGCCAGCAGTTACTCACAGGGGGCGATCACCGGGGAGCTGTTTTTT.

This clonotype appeared a few times. The chain recombines TRBV6-6 with TRBJ1-5, with D perhaps matching TRBD1 (5 bases). This CDR3 is built from 13 residues. In germline, CDR1 is MNHNY, CDR2 SVGAGI (reference sequence). V lost 7 bases to trimming and J lost 5 bases, with 12 bases between them. CDR3 residues: CASISGGYQPQHF. CDR3 DNA sequence: TGTGCCAGCATATCGGGGGGATATCAGCCCCAGCATTTT.

This clonotype was counted a few times. V and J are TRBV12-3 or TRBV12-4 and TRBJ2-7, with D uncertain. V was cut by 3 bases and J by 2 bases, with 8 bases left in between. This CDR3 spans 13 amino acids. The CDR3 protein is CASSFGTAYEQYV. Here the CDR3 DNA reads TGTGCCAGCAGTTTTGGCACCGCCTACGAGCAGTACGTC.

The chain is built from TRBV29-1 and TRBJ1-5; D remains ambiguous. The CDR3 has 14 residues. Germline V gives CDR1 SQVTM, CDR2 ANQGSEA. Trimming took off 4 bases at V and 2 bases at J, with 12 bases between the two ends. CDR3 protein: CSVVWLDGNQPQHF. CDR3 sequence (DNA): TGCAGCGTTGTCTGGCTGGACGGCAATCAGCCCCAGCATTTT.